The 14 T cell receptor beta chains presented below share a single source sample, sequenced in a study of CD8+ T cells in alopecia areata. RNA was isolated and reverse transcribed to cDNA, the sequencing template. Here immunoSEQ multiplex PCR was the method, and the copy in TCRdb shows in-frame clones only, minus some. The sample has 10,000 to 15,000 clones, roughly 57% seen once. Lesional scalp punch biopsies and peripheral blood came from alopecia areata patients. Sequencing was performed on skin. The receptor source for this set is a human donor with alopecia areata.

The V and J genes are TRBV4-2 and TRBJ2-5; 7 nucleotides agree with TRBD2. J lost 1 base, V lost 5 bases, and 10 bases had no gene match. Germline V gene lookup returns CDR1 LGHNA and CDR2 YNFKEQ. The CDR3 runs to 16 residues. Written as DNA, the CDR3 is TGTGCCAGCAGCTCTGGGTCCCTAGCGGTCCAAGAGACCCAGTACTTC. Amino acid sequence: CASSSGSLAVQETQYF.

This clone was seen only a few times. The genes are TRBV5-1 and TRBJ2-6; D is tentatively TRBD1 or TRBD2 (7 bases each). Germline CDR1 and CDR2: SGHRS and YFSETQ. The CDR3 is made up of 19 amino acids. V lost 3 bases, J lost 1 base, and 20 bases lay in between. Here the CDR3 DNA reads TGCGCCAGCAGCTGGAACCAGGGGGGGCCGTCGTCTGGGGCCAACGTCCTGACTTTC. Translation: CASSWNQGGPSSGANVLTF.

V usage is TRBV7-6 and J usage is TRBJ2-7, with a tentative D call TRBD1 (6 bases). Trimming cost V 1 base and J 6 bases, with 7 bases left between them. This CDR3 spans 12 amino acids. CDR1 and CDR2 (germline): SGHVS, FNYEAQ. As DNA, the CDR3 is TGTGCCAGCAGCTTAGGAGGGGGCGAGCAGTACTTC. The encoded protein is CASSLGGGEQYF. Full variable domain (outside the CDR3, taken from reference TRBV7-6 and TRBJ2-7): GAGVSQSPRYKVTKRGQDVALRCDPISGHVSLYWYRQALGQGPEFLTYFNYEAQQDKSGLPNDRFSAERPEGSISTLTIQRTEQRDSAMYRCASSLGGGEQYFGPGTRLTVT.

The chain employs TRBV4-1 and TRBJ1-1; 10 bases agree with TRBD1. CDR1 and CDR2 (germline): MGHRA, YSYEKL. The CDR3 sequence is 16 residues long. V was pared by 2 bases and J by 4 bases, with 7 bases of the junction left unmatched. The CDR3 DNA reads as TGCGCCAGCAGCCAACCCGGGACAGGGGTTGGCACTGAAGCTTTCTTT. Protein: CASSQPGTGVGTEAFF.

The chain combines TRBV28 with TRBJ1-6; no definite D call. CDR1 MDHEN and CDR2 SYDVKM come from the germline V gene. Trimming removed 1 base at V and 8 bases at J, with 12 bases between. The CDR3 spans 15 residues. CDR3 amino acids: CASSLSGSWDSPLHF. The CDR3 DNA is TGTGCCAGCAGTTTATCAGGAAGCTGGGATTCACCCCTCCACTTT.

In DNA, the CDR3 is TGTGCCAGCAGCCAAGCTAGGGGAGCCAAAAACATTCAGTACTTC. This translates into CASSQARGAKNIQYF. The chain employs TRBV4-2 and TRBJ2-4; TRBD1 might be the D (5 bases). V dropped 1 base and J dropped 0 bases, with 7 bases sitting between them. CDR3 size: 15 residues. Germline V gives CDR1 LGHNA, CDR2 YNFKEQ.

The chain has TRBV28 and TRBJ1-5, with 8 bases that match TRBD1. This CDR3 is built from 14 residues. CDR1 and CDR2 from the germline V gene are MDHEN and SYDVKM. J lost 2 bases, V lost 3 bases, and 0 bases had no gene match. CDR3 in DNA: TGTGCCAGCAGTTTGGGACAGGGCAATCAGCCCCAGCATTTT. It codes for CASSLGQGNQPQHF.

The chain joins TRBV4-1 to TRBJ1-2; D is unresolved. Germline lookup yields CDR1 MGHRA and CDR2 YSYEKL. V dropped 0 bases and J dropped 7 bases, with 12 bases sitting between them. The CDR3 consists of 14 residues. This CDR3 is CASSQEAGRTGYTF. CDR3 coding DNA: TGCGCCAGCAGCCAAGAGGCGGGTCGGACTGGCTACACCTTC.

The chain carries TRBV30 and TRBJ2-2; the D gene is possibly TRBD1 (6 bases). The CDR3 sequence is 15 residues long. CDR1 GTSNPN and CDR2 SVGIG come from the germline V gene (reference sequence). Trimming removed 1 base from V and 3 bases from J, with 12 bases in between. The CDR3 protein is CAWSARGEDTGELFF. The CDR3 coding sequence is TGTGCCTGGAGTGCCAGGGGAGAGGACACCGGGGAGCTGTTTTTT.

The J gene is TRBJ2-5, the V gene TRBV6-5, with a tentative D call TRBD2 (6 bases). TRBJ2-7 matches the DNA end more closely, so the J call is doubtful. The germline CDR1 and CDR2 sequences are MNHEY and SVGAGI. This CDR3 is 13 amino acids long. CDR3 nucleotides: TGTGCCAGCAGAGCCCCCGCGGGGCTCGAGCAGTACTTC. Protein: CASRAPAGLEQYF.

The chain recombines TRBV25-1 with TRBJ1-6; no reliable D call. The CDR3 length is 17 residues. Trimming cost V 6 bases and J 5 bases, with 20 bases left between them. CDR1 is MGHDK, CDR2 SYGVNS, per germline. As DNA, the CDR3 is TGTGCCAGCAGCGGAGGGTTCTGGGAGGAACATAATTCACCCCTCCACTTT. Translated, it gives CASSGGFWEEHNSPLHF.

The chain carries TRBV7-8 and TRBJ1-1, with D perhaps matching TRBD1 (5 bases). The CDR3 has 13 amino acids. The ends were cut back, 8 bases at V and 7 bases at J, with 17 bases in the middle. Germline V gives CDR1 SGHVS, CDR2 FQNEAQ. CDR3: CASCDRGCHEAFF. For the CDR3, the DNA is TGTGCCAGCTGTGACCGGGGGTGTCATGAAGCTTTCTTT. Full variable domain (rest looked up from reference TRBV7-8 and TRBJ1-1): GAGVSQSPRYKVAKRGQDVALRCDPISGHVSLFWYQQALGQGPEFLTYFQNEAQLDKSGLPSDRFFAERPEGSVSTLKIQRTQQEDSAVYLCASCDRGCHEAFFGQGTRLTVV.

The genes are TRBV6-5 and TRBJ2-7; 7 bases agree with TRBD1. V shed 5 bases and J 0 bases; nucleotides not matched to a gene: 7. This CDR3 comprises 15 residues. Germline-derived CDR1 and CDR2 are MNHEY and SVGAGI. For the CDR3, the DNA is TGTGCCAGCAGTACCAGTCGACAGGGCTCCTACGAGCAGTACTTC. Its translation is CASSTSRQGSYEQYF.

V is TRBV7-9 and J is TRBJ2-3; D remains ambiguous. In germline, CDR1 is SEHNR, CDR2 FQNEAQ (reference sequence). V lost 5 bases, J lost 3 bases, and 12 bases lay in between. This CDR3 has 14 amino acids. DNA of the CDR3: TGTGCCAGCAGCCCCACCGCAGTTACAGATACGCAGTATTTT. This gives the protein CASSPTAVTDTQYF.